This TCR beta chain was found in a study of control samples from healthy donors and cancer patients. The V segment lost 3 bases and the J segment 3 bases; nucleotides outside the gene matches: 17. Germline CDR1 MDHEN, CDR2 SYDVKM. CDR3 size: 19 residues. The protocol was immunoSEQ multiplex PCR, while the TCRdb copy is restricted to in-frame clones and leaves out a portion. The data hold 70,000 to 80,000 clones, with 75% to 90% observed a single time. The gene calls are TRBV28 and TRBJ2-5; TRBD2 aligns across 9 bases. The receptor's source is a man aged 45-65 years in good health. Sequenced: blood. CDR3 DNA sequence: TGTGCCAGCAGTTTGGACAGACCGGGACTAGCCGGCCCGAAAGAGACCCAGTACTTC. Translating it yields CASSLDRPGLAGPKETQYF.